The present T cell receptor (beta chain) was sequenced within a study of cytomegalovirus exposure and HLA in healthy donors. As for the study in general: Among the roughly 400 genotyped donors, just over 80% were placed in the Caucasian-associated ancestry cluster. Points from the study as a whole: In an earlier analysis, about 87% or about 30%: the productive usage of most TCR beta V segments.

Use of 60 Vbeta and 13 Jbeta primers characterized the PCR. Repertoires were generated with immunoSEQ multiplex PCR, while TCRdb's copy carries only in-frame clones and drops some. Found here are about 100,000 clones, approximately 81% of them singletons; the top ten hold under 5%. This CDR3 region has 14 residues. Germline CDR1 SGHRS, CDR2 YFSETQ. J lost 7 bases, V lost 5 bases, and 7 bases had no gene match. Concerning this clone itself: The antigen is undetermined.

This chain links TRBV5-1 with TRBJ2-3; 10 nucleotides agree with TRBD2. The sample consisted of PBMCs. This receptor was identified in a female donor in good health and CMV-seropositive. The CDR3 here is CASRSSGGGNTQYF. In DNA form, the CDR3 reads TGCGCCAGCAGGTCTAGCGGGGGTGGGAATACGCAGTATTTT. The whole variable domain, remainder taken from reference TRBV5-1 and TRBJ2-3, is KAGVTQTPRYLIKTRGQQVTLSCSPISGHRSVSWYQQTPGQGLQFLFEYFSETQRNKGNFPGRFSGRQFSNSRSEMNVSTLELGDSALYLCASRSSGGGNTQYFGPGTRLTVL.